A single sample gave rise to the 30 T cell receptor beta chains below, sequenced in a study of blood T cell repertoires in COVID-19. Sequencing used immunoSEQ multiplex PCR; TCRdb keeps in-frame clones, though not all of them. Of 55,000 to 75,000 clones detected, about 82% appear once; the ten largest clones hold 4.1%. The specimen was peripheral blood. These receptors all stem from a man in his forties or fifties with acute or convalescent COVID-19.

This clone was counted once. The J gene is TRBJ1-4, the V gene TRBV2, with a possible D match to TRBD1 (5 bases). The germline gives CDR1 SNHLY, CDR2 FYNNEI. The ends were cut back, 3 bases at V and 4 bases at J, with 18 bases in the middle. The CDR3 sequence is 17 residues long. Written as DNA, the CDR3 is TGTGCCAGCAGTGATTGGGGGGATCGGCTAGATAATGAAAAACTGTTTTTT. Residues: CASSDWGDRLDNEKLFF.

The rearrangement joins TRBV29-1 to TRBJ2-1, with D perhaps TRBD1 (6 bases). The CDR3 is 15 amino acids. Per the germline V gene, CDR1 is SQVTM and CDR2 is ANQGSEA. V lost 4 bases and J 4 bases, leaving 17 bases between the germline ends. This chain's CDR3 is CSVGSPTGKYNEQFF. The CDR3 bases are TGCAGCGTTGGATCGCCGACAGGAAAATACAATGAGCAGTTCTTC.

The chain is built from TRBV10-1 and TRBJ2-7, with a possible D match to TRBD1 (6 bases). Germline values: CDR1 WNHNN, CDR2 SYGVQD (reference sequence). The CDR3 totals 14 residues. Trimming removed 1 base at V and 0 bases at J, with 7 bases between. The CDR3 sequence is CASSEFRGSYEQYF. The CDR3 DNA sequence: TGCGCCAGCAGTGAGTTCAGGGGCTCCTACGAGCAGTACTTC.

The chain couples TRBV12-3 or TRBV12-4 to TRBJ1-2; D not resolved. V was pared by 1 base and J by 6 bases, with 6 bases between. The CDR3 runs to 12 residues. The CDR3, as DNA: TGTGCCAGCAGTTTAGTCAGTCATGGCTACACCTTC. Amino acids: CASSLVSHGYTF.

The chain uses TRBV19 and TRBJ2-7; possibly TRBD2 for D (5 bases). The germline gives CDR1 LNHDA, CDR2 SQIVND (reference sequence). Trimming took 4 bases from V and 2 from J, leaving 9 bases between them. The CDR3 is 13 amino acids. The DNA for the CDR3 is TGTGCCAGTAGTACCGGGAAGACCTACGAGCAGTACTTC. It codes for CASSTGKTYEQYF.

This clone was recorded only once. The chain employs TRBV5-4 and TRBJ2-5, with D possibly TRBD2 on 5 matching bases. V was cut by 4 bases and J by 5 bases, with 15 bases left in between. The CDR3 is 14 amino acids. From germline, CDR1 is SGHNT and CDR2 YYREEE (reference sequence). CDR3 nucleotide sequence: TGTGCCAGCAGCCCCAGCGGTTCCGCGGAGACCCAGTACTTC. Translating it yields CASSPSGSAETQYF.

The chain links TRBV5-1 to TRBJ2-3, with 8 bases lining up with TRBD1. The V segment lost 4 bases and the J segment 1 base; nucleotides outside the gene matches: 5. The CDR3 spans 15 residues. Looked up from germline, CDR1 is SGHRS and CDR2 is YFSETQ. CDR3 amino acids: CASSPGQEGTDTQYF. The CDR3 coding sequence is TGCGCCAGCAGCCCGGGACAGGAGGGCACAGATACGCAGTATTTT.

CDR3 in amino acids: CASSQDPGTDNTGELFF. The CDR3 coding sequence is TGTGCCAGCAGCCAAGATCCCGGGACAGATAACACCGGGGAGCTGTTTTTT. This rearrangement joins TRBV14 to TRBJ2-2; TRBD1 matches at 7 bases. The germline CDR1 and CDR2 sequences are SGHDN and FVKESK. V shed 0 bases, J shed 2 bases, and the junction held 6 bases outside the gene matches. The CDR3 runs to 17 residues.

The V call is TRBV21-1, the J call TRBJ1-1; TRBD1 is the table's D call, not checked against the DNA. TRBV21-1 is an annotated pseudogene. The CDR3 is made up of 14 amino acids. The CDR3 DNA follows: TGTGCCAGCAGAAGCAGGGCTGCCTCCGCTGAAGCTTTCTTT. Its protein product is CASRSRAASAEAFF.

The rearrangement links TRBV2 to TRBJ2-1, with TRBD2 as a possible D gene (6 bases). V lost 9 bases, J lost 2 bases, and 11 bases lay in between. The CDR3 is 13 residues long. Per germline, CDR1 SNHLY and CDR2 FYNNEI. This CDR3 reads CASRLETYNEQFF. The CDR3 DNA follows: TGTGCCAGTAGACTAGAAACCTACAATGAGCAGTTCTTC.

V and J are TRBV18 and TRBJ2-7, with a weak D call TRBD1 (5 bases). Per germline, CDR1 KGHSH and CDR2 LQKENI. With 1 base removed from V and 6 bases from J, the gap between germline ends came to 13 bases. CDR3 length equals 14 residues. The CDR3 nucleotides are TGTGCCAGCTCACCACTAAGGGGTCAAGCCGAGCAGTACTTC. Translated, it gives CASSPLRGQAEQYF.

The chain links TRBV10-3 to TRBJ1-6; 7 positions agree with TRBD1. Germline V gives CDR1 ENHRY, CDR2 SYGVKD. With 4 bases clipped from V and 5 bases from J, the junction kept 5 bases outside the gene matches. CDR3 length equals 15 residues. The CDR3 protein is CAISVRTGDNSPLHF. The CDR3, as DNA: TGTGCCATCAGTGTGAGAACAGGGGATAATTCACCCCTCCACTTT.

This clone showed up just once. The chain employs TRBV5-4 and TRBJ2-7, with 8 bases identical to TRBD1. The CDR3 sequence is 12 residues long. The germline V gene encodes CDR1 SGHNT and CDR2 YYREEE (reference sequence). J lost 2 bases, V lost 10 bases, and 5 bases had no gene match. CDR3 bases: TGTGCCTCTTCGACAGGGGCCTACGAGCAGTACTTC. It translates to CASSTGAYEQYF. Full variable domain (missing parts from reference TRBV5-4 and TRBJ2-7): ETGVTQSPTHLIKTRGQQVTLRCSSQSGHNTVSWYQQALGQGPQFIFQYYREEENGRGNFPPRFSGLQFPNYSSELNVNALELDDSALYLCASSTGAYEQYFGPGTRLTVT.

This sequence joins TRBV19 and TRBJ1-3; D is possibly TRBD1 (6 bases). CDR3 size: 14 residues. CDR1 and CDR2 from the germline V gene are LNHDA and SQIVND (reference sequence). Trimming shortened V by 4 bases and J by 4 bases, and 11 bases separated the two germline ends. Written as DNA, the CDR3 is TGTGCCAGTAGTACCAGGGGTTCCGGAAACACCATATATTTT. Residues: CASSTRGSGNTIYF.

The CDR3 here is CASRPRRISTEAFF. The CDR3 DNA is TGTGCCAGCAGACCGCGGAGGATTAGCACTGAAGCTTTCTTT. This chain joins TRBV3-1 (or the pseudogene TRBV3-2) and TRBJ1-1, with D unresolved. The V end lost 6 bases, the J end lost 4 bases, and 15 bases lay between the germline ends. This CDR3 is 14 amino acids long. Germline loops: CDR1 LGHDT, CDR2 YNNKEL (reference sequence).

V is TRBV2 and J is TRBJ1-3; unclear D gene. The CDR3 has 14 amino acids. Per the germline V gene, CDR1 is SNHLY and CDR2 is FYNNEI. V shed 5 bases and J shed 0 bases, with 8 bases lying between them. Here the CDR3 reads CASSPRSSGNTIYF. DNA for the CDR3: TGTGCCAGCAGTCCCCGGAGCTCTGGAAACACCATATATTTT.

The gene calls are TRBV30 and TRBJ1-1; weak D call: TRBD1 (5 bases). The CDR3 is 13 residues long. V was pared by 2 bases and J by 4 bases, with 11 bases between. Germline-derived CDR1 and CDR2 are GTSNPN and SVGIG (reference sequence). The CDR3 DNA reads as TGTGCCTGGAGTATAAAACAGGTCACTGAAGCTTTCTTT. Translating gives CAWSIKQVTEAFF.

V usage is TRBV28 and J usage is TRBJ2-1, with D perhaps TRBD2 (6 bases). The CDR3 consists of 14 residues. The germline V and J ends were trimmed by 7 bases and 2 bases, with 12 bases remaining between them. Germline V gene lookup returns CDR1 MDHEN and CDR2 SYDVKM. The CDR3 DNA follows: TGTGCCAGCATCTCGGCGGGGACCTACAATGAGCAGTTCTTC. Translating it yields CASISAGTYNEQFF.

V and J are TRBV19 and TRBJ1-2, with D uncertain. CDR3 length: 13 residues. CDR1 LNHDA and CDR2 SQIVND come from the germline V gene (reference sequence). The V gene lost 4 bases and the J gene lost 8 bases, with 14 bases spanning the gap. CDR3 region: CASSSNSAHGYTF. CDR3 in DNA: TGTGCCAGTAGTAGTAACAGTGCTCACGGCTACACCTTC.

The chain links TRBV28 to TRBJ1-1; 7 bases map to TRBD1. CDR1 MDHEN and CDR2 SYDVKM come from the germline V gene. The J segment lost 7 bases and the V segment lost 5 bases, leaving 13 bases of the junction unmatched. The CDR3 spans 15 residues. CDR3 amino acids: CASSGDEGARSEAFF. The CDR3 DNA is TGTGCCAGCAGTGGTGACGAGGGGGCGAGGAGTGAAGCTTTCTTT.

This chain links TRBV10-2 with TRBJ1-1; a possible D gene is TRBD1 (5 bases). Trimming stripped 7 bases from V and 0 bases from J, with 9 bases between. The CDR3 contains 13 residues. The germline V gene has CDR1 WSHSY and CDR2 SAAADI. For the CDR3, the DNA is TGCGCCAGCACGCAGGGAATGAACACTGAAGCTTTCTTT. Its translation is CASTQGMNTEAFF.

This CDR3 reads CAISDRAATNEKLFF. The CDR3 DNA reads TGTGCCATCAGCGACAGGGCGGCTACTAATGAAAAACTGTTTTTT. The V gene is TRBV10-3, the J gene TRBJ1-4; 7 bases map to TRBD1. Germline CDR1 and CDR2: ENHRY and SYGVKD. V was pared by 6 bases and J by 2 bases, with 6 bases of the junction left unmatched. The CDR3 length is 15 residues.

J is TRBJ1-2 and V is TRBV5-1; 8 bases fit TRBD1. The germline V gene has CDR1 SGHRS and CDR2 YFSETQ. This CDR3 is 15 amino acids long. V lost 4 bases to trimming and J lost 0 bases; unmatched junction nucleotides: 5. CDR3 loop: CASSPGGATNYGYTF. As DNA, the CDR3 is TGCGCCAGCAGCCCAGGGGGCGCGACTAACTATGGCTACACCTTC.

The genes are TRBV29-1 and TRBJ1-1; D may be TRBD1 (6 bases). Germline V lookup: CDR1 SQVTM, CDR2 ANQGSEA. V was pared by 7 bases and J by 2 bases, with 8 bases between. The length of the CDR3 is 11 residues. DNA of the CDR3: TGCAGCGCGGACAGAAACACTGAAGCTTTCTTT. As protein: CSADRNTEAFF.

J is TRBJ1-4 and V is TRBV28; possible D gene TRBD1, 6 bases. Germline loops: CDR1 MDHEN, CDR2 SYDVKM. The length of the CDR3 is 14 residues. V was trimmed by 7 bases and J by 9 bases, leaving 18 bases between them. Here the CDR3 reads CASNPPGGRQKLFF. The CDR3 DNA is TGTGCCAGCAACCCCCCGGGGGGCCGGCAAAAACTGTTTTTT. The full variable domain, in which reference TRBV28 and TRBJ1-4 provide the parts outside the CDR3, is DVKVTQSSRYLVKRTGEKVFLECVQDMDHENMFWYRQDPGLGLRLIYFSYDVKMKEKGDIPEGYSVSREKKERFSLILESASTNQTSMYLCASNPPGGRQKLFFGSGTQLSVL.

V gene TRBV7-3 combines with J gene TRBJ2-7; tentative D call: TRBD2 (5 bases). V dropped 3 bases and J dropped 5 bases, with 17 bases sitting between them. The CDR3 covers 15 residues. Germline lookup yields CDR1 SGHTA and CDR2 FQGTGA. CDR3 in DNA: TGTGCCAGCAGCTTGGAGGCGAGTGGGATCCACGAGCAGTACTTC. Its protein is CASSLEASGIHEQYF.

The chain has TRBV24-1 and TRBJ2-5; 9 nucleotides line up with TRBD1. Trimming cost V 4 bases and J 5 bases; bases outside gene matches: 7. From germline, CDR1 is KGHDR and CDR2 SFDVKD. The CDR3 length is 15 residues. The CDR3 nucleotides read TGTGCCACCAGTGAAGCAGGGACAGGGCAGGAGACCCAGTACTTC. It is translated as CATSEAGTGQETQYF.

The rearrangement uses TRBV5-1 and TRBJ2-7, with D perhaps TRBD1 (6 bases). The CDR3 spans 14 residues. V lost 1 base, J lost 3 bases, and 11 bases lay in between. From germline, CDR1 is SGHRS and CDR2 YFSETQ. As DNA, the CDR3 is TGCGCCAGCAGCTTGCTTAAAGGGGGCTACGAGCAGTACTTC. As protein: CASSLLKGGYEQYF. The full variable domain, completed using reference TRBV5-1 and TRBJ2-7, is KAGVTQTPRYLIKTRGQQVTLSCSPISGHRSVSWYQQTPGQGLQFLFEYFSETQRNKGNFPGRFSGRQFSNSRSEMNVSTLELGDSALYLCASSLLKGGYEQYFGPGTRLTVT.

CDR3 DNA sequence: TGTGCCAGCAGTTACGTATCGGCGACAGCCTATGGCTACACCTTC. This codes for CASSYVSATAYGYTF. The rearrangement joins TRBV6-6 to TRBJ1-2, with a possible D match to TRBD1 (5 bases). CDR1 and CDR2 (germline): MNHNY, SVGAGI (reference sequence). CDR3 length equals 15 residues. V was clipped by 2 bases and J by 4 bases, with 14 bases between them.

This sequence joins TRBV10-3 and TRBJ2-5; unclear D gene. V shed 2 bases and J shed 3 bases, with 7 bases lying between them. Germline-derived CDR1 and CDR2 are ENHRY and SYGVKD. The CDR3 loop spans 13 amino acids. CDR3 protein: CAISEVTEETQYF. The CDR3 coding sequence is TGTGCCATCAGTGAGGTTACAGAAGAGACCCAGTACTTC.